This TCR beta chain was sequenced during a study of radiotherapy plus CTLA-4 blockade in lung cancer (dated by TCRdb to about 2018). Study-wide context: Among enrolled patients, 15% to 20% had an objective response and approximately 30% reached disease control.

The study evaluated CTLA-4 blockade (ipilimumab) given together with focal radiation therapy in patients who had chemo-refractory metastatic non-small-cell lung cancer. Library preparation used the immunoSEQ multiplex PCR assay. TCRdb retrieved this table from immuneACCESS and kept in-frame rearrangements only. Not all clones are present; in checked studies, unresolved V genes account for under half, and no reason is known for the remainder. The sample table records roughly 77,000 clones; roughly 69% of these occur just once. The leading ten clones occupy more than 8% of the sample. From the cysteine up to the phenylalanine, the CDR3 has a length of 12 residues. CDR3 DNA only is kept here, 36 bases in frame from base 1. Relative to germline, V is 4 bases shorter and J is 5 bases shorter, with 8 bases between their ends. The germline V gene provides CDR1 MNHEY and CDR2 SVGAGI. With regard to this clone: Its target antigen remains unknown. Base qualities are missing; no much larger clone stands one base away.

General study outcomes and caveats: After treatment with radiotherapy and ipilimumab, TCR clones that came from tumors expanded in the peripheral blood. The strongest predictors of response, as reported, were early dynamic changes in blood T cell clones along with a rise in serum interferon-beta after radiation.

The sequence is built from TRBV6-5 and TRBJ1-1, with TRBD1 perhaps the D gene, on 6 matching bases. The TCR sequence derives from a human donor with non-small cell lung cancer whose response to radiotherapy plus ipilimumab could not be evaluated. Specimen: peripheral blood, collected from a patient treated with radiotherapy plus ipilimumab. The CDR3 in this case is CASSLQGTEAFF. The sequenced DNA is TGTGCCAGCAGTTTACAGGGAACTGAAGCTTTCTTT.